One and the same sample provided the 23 T cell receptor beta chains below, sequenced in a study of T cells expressing NK-cell markers. TCRdb reanalyzed the 5' RACE reads and collapses them to one entry per CDR3 protein, without DNA. The sample spans 550,000 to 600,000 distinct CDR3 sequences; the ten largest clones claim approximately 3.6%. Sequenced material: blood T cells: a sorted CD56 or NKG2C T cell subset, CD4+ or CD8+ T cells, or bulk PBMC T cells (not recorded which). Receptor source: a young man in good health.

The chain couples TRBV18 to TRBJ2-4; TCRdb returns TRBD1, unconfirmable since there is no DNA. From germline, CDR1 is KGHSH and CDR2 LQKENI. The CDR3 has 15 amino acids. The CDR3 here is CASSATGGLLDIQYF.

The chain joins TRBV2 to TRBJ2-7. The germline V gene encodes CDR1 SNHLY and CDR2 FYNNEI. The CDR3 is made up of 13 amino acids. The CDR3 loop reads CASSKNRPYEQYF.

The chain couples TRBV12-3 or TRBV12-4 to TRBJ2-5; with no DNA, the TCRdb D assignment of TRBD1 cannot be verified. CDR3 length equals 13 residues. This CDR3 reads CASSPAPRETQYF.

The V gene is TRBV29-1, the J gene TRBJ2-1; the D call from TCRdb, TRBD1, cannot be confirmed without DNA. The CDR3 is 12 residues long. Germline V gives CDR1 SQVTM, CDR2 ANQGSEA. The CDR3 protein is CSHTTGWNEQFF.

The rearrangement uses TRBV10-3 and TRBJ2-3; TCRdb picks TRBD1, but there is no DNA to check that call. CDR1 is ENHRY, CDR2 SYGVKD, per germline. The CDR3 consists of 15 residues. CDR3 region: CAISESYRVIDTQYF.

This chain links TRBV9 with TRBJ2-2; TCRdb's D call, TRBD2, is unchecked because there is no DNA. Germline V gene lookup returns CDR1 SGDLS and CDR2 YYNGEE. The CDR3 runs 18 residues. CDR3 protein: CASSLASGRAGVTGELFF.

V usage is TRBV13 and J usage is TRBJ2-1; as DNA is missing, the TRBD1 call by TCRdb cannot be tested. Germline V gives CDR1 PRHDT, CDR2 FYEKMQ (reference sequence). There are 11 residues in the CDR3. CDR3 amino acids: CASRQLGTQFF.

The chain employs TRBV7-3 and TRBJ2-2; TCRdb's D call, TRBD1, is unchecked because there is no DNA. Germline V lookup: CDR1 SGHTA, CDR2 FQGTGA. CDR3 size: 19 residues. CDR3 in amino acids: CASSKLLPRGDLNTGELFF.

This chain connects TRBV20-1 to TRBJ2-7. Germline-derived CDR1 and CDR2 are DFQATT and SNEGSKA (reference sequence). The CDR3 loop spans 13 amino acids. The CDR3 sequence is CSAIALDSYEQYF.

This chain uses TRBV12-3 or TRBV12-4 with TRBJ2-1. This CDR3 has 14 amino acids. The CDR3 is CASSWGGIGWEQFF.

This chain uses TRBV12-3 or TRBV12-4 with TRBJ2-3; the D call of TRBD2 rests on TCRdb alone, since no DNA is present to check it. The CDR3 extends over 14 amino acids. The CDR3 loop reads CASSPSGRGYTQYF.

The genes are TRBV5-1 and TRBJ2-3; the TRBD1 assignment by TCRdb is unverifiable without DNA. The CDR3 sequence is 14 residues long. Germline V gene data show CDR1 as SGHRS and CDR2 as YFSETQ. CDR3 amino acids: CASSLEVVPDTQYF.

The rearrangement joins TRBV20-1 to TRBJ2-5; the D gene TCRdb calls, TRBD2, cannot be checked with no DNA. Germline V gives CDR1 DFQATT, CDR2 SNEGSKA (reference sequence). This CDR3 contains 15 residues. The CDR3 spells CSAYAGAGGKETQYF.

V usage is TRBV24-1 and J usage is TRBJ2-1; TCRdb's assignment of TRBD1 cannot be checked, as there is no DNA. This CDR3 comprises 16 residues. Per germline, CDR1 KGHDR and CDR2 SFDVKD. CDR3 loop: CATSDPGQVRVGEQFF.

The chain recombines TRBV25-1 with TRBJ2-1; with no DNA, the TCRdb D assignment of TRBD1 cannot be verified. Per germline, CDR1 MGHDK and CDR2 SYGVNS. The CDR3 consists of 14 residues. CDR3 sequence: CASSEGGYYNEQFF. The variable domain in full, completed from reference TRBV25-1 and TRBJ2-1, reads EADIYQTPRYLVIGTGKKITLECSQTMGHDKMYWYQQDPGMELHLIHYSYGVNSTEKGDLSSESTVSRIRTEHFPLTLESARPSHTSQYLCASSEGGYYNEQFFGPGTRLTVL.

The CDR3 protein is CASSFPGDRNTEAFF. The genes are TRBV7-9 and TRBJ1-1; the D call from TCRdb, TRBD1, cannot be confirmed without DNA. The CDR3 runs to 15 residues. The germline V gene encodes CDR1 SEHNR and CDR2 FQNEAQ (reference sequence). Combining the CDR3 with reference TRBV7-9 and TRBJ1-1 gives the whole variable domain DTGVSQNPRHKITKRGQNVTFRCDPISEHNRLYWYRQTLGQGPEFLTYFQNEAQLEKSRLLSDRFSAERPKGSFSTLEIQRTEQGDSAMYLCASSFPGDRNTEAFFGQGTRLTVV.

This chain joins TRBV7-3 and TRBJ2-2; TCRdb lists TRBD1, though no DNA is available to test this call. The CDR3 spans 16 residues. The V gene's germline CDR1 is SGHTA and CDR2 FQGTGA. The CDR3 here is CASSPTRGKNTGELFF.

The rearrangement joins TRBV2 to TRBJ1-2; TCRdb calls TRBD1, which cannot be checked without DNA. CDR1 and CDR2 (germline): SNHLY, FYNNEI. The CDR3 is 13 amino acids. The CDR3 here is CAREGGGVDGYTF.

This chain links TRBV10-2 with TRBJ2-3. CDR1 and CDR2 from the germline V gene are WSHSY and SAAADI. CDR3 length: 14 residues. The CDR3 here is CASSDAVSTDTQYF.

The genes are TRBV27 and TRBJ2-1; lacking DNA, the TRBD1 call made by TCRdb goes unchecked. The CDR3 consists of 19 residues. CDR1 is MNHEY, CDR2 SMNVEV, per germline (reference sequence). This CDR3 reads CASSPPGTGVLAIQNEQFF.

The rearrangement joins TRBV5-6 to TRBJ1-1; the TCRdb call, TRBD1, lacks DNA for checking. The CDR3 runs to 14 residues. Germline values: CDR1 SGHDT, CDR2 YYEEEE. The CDR3 loop reads CASGRQGTNTEAFF.

The chain combines TRBV12-3 or TRBV12-4 with TRBJ1-4. The CDR3 runs 16 residues. The CDR3 loop is CASRPAGRGRHEKLFF.

The chain employs TRBV29-1 and TRBJ2-5; the TRBD2 assignment by TCRdb is unverifiable without DNA. The CDR3 has 12 residues. Germline V CDR1 and CDR2: SQVTM, ANQGSEA. CDR3 residues: CSVARGNIPQYF.